This TCR beta chain was documented in a study of Ad26.COV2.S vaccination and SARS-CoV-2 variants (dated by TCRdb to the early 2020s). In the study overall: TCRbeta repertoire sequencing was used to assess the specificity and breadth of SARS-CoV-2-reactive T cell receptors after Ad26.COV2.S vaccination. A total of some 30 samples were included in the TCR-sequenced set, comprising about 20 Ad26.COV2.S vaccine recipients, 5 placebo recipients and 8 SARS-CoV-2 convalescent individuals. Results and caveats for the whole study, not just this receptor: It was noted by the authors that total T cell responses may have been underestimated by the TCR breadth and depth analyses. After vaccination, substantial breadth of spike-specific CD8+ and CD4+ T cell responses was reported. Non-spike TCR breadth was comparable between vaccine and placebo recipients, consistent with the vaccine containing only spike. Spike-specific TCR breadth was higher in Ad26.COV2.S recipients than in placebo recipients (P = 0.0014).

The immunoSEQ Assay was used to sequence TCRbeta CDR3 regions. After extraction, genomic DNA underwent amplification by bias-controlled multiplex PCR, followed by high-throughput sequencing. In the source study's methods: To quantify the absolute abundance of every unique TCRbeta CDR3 region, sequences were collapsed and filtered. T cell fraction was estimated by normalizing TCRbeta template counts to usable DNA, with usable DNA measured through amplification of reference genes found in all nucleated cells. Repertoire TCRs were annotated as SARS-CoV-2-specific when V gene, CDR3 amino acid sequence and J gene were exactly matched to a known reactive TCR set. The reference SARS-CoV-2 TCR set was obtained from MIRA and was filtered for enrichment in COVID-19-positive ImmuneCODE repertoires, whereby public or cross-reactive TCRs were removed. Based on the MIRA antigens, annotated TCRs were further analysed at the level of specific ORF or position within ORF. Breadth was defined as annotated unique rearrangements over total unique productive rearrangements; depth was the summed frequency of those rearrangements. Group comparisons of TCR breadth used two-sided Wilcoxon rank-sum tests. TCRdb re-hosts the immuneACCESS table, in-frame sequences only. Its copies lack some clones; in the studies checked, an unresolved V gene accounts for under half of them, and the cause for the rest is not known. For V, J and clone size, that table is used; D and trimming come from the DNA. The table for this sample lists 300,000 to 400,000 clones; just over 90% of them were counted only once. The ten largest clonotypes hold roughly 3.9% of the sample.

CDR1 and CDR2 were assigned from the germline V gene as MGHDK and SYGVNS. The CDR3 runs 10 amino acids, cysteine and phenylalanine included. Only the CDR3 DNA stays, 30 bases, in frame from base 1. A distance of 2 bases separates the germline ends of V and J, which lose 8 bases and 3 bases respectively. On this clone: The clone's antigen remains unknown. Base quality data are lacking; no much larger clone is found one base away.

The label giving this sample's time point can be read as: individuals recovered from natural SARS-CoV-2 infection. This receptor chain uses TRBV25-1 and TRBJ2-1; no D gene is confidently identified. The sequencing used peripheral blood, collected after recovery from COVID-19. The sequence came from a human donor who had recovered from COVID-19. CDR3 sequence: CASGYNEQFF. DNA sequence: TGTGCCAGCGGCTACAATGAGCAGTTCTTC.